This TCR beta chain was captured in a study of blood T cells in healthy people across ages. A J-beta primer mix and a sample-barcoded 5' primer were used in a second PCR of about 7 to 11 cycles. TCRdb used MiXCR to reprocess the 5' RACE reads, holding one entry per CDR3 protein. The data contain some 900,000 distinct CDR3 sequences, roughly 52% of them seen just once; the ten biggest clones take up 13%. Material: blood. The receptor was derived from a man aged 25-40 years in good health.

CDR3 sequence (DNA): TGTGCCAGCAGTGAATCGGGTGGCGGGGGAATAGATACGCAGTATTTT. Protein sequence: CASSESGGGGIDTQYF. The genes are TRBV25-1 and TRBJ2-3, with 7 bases identical to TRBD2. Trimming cost V 1 base and J 5 bases; bases outside gene matches: 9. The CDR3 is 16 residues long. CDR1 is MGHDK, CDR2 SYGVNS, per germline.